This is a list of T cell receptor beta chains from one sample in a study of T cell responses to AZD1222 COVID-19 vaccine. Only in-frame clones appear in the TCRdb table, and some are missing; sequencing was by immunoSEQ multiplex PCR. The sample contains over 50,000 clones, approximately 84% of which appear only once. The specimen comprised peripheral blood, sampled on day 0 of AZD1222 vaccination. All receptors come from an adult in good health. CDR3s include the opening cysteine and the closing phenylalanine or tryptophan. D genes are given only for firm matches. Not all rows give a size; the values are once, few, many and, for expanded clones, a class.

j_call,d_call,v_call,clone_size,cdr3_nt,cdr3_aa
TRBJ1-1,.,TRBV30,.,TGTGCCTGGAGTTTGAGGGCCGGAGCTTTCTTT,CAWSLRAGAFF
TRBJ1-1,TRBD1,TRBV29-1,.,TGCAGCGCTAGGGGACAGGGAGGGTTGGCCATCTACGCTGAAGCTTTCTTT,CSARGQGGLAIYAEAFF
TRBJ2-7,.,TRBV5-1,few,TGCGCCAGCAGCTTGGGGGGGCCTCTAGGAGAGCAGTACTTC,CASSLGGPLGEQYF
TRBJ2-7,.,TRBV10-3,.,TGTGCCATCAGTAAGATGGAGGGAGGAAGCGACGAGCAGTACTTC,CAISKMEGGSDEQYF
TRBJ2-1,.,TRBV28,once,TGTGCCAGCAGGGTAGCGGACTACAATGAGCAGTTCTTC,CASRVADYNEQFF
TRBJ1-2,.,TRBV6-5,.,TGTGCCAGCAGTTACTCAATGGGGAATGGCTACACCTTC,CASSYSMGNGYTF
TRBJ2-7,TRBD2,TRBV11-2,.,TGTGCCAGCAGCTTAATAGCGGGAGGTGGGTACGAGCAGTACTTC,CASSLIAGGGYEQYF
TRBJ2-2,.,TRBV28,.,TGTGCCAGCAGTTTACAACAGGGTACCGGGGAGCTGTTTTTT,CASSLQQGTGELFF
TRBJ1-2,.,TRBV3-1/TRBV3-2,once,TGTGCCAGCAGTCAGGGTCGCAACTATGGCTACACCTTC,CASSQGRNYGYTF
TRBJ1-2,.,TRBV3-1/TRBV3-2,.,TGTGCCAGCAGCCGCCGCCGTGAAGCGACGGGCTATGGCTACACCTTC,CASSRRREATGYGYTF
TRBJ1-3,TRBD1,TRBV11-3,.,TGTGCCAGCAGCCTTCGGGACAGGGGGCCGGACACCATATATTTT,CASSLRDRGPDTIYF
TRBJ1-2,TRBD1,TRBV2,.,TGTGCTGAGCAGATGGGACAGTACTATGGCTACACCTTC,CAEQMGQYYGYTF
TRBJ2-5,.,TRBV5-1,.,TGCGCCAGCAGCTTCGAGGCTGAGACCCAGTACTTC,CASSFEAETQYF
TRBJ1-1,.,TRBV3-1/TRBV3-2,few,TGTGCCAGCGGGCAAGGCACTGAAGCTTTCTTT,CASGQGTEAFF
TRBJ2-2,.,TRBV5-1,.,TGCGCCAGCAAGCAGGGGTCTTCCGTCGGGGAGCTGTTTTTT,CASKQGSSVGELFF
TRBJ1-2,.,TRBV5-4,.,TGTGCCAGCAGCCCGACCAGCCCCGAGACAGTAAACTATGGCTACACCTTC,CASSPTSPETVNYGYTF
TRBJ1-6,.,TRBV27,.,TGTGCCAGCAGCGCCCTTGGTTTGACCCTCCACTTT,CASSALGLTLHF
TRBJ1-5,.,TRBV18,.,TGTGCCAGCTCAAGAGGGTTACGTCAGCCCCAGCATTTT,CASSRGLRQPQHF
TRBJ2-2,TRBD2,TRBV5-5,.,TGTGCCAGCAGCTTGGGTAGCGGGCGAAACACCGGGGAGCTGTTTTTT,CASSLGSGRNTGELFF
TRBJ1-6,TRBD1,TRBV27,.,TGTGCCAGCAGTTCCGGGACAGCCAATTCACCCCTCCACTTT,CASSSGTANSPLHF
TRBJ2-7,TRBD2,TRBV28,.,TGTGCCAGCAGCTCCCCGACTAGCGGGGAGGAAGAGCAGTACTTC,CASSSPTSGEEEQYF
TRBJ2-3,.,TRBV10-3,.,TGTGCCACCGAAGGCACAGATACGCAGTATTTT,CATEGTDTQYF
TRBJ2-7,.,TRBV7-2,.,TGTGCCAGCAGCTTGGGTCAGAACTACGAGCAGTACTTC,CASSLGQNYEQYF
TRBJ2-1,.,TRBV12-3/TRBV12-4,.,TGTGCCAGCACGCGGGATAAGCCGAATGAGCAGTTCTTC,CASTRDKPNEQFF
TRBJ2-2,.,TRBV19,.,TGTGCCAGTAGTATATTTCAGGACACCGGGGAGCTGTTTTTT,CASSIFQDTGELFF
TRBJ1-5,.,TRBV6-6,.,TGTGCCAGCAGTTATTCGCCCTATCAGCCCCAGCATTTT,CASSYSPYQPQHF
TRBJ1-5,.,TRBV6-4,.,TGTGCCAGCAGTGCGCAGGGCGGTCAGCCCCAGCATTTT,CASSAQGGQPQHF
TRBJ2-7,TRBD2,TRBV27,.,TGTGCCAGCAGCAACTCCCGGGACTATAACCTCTACGAGCAGTACTTC,CASSNSRDYNLYEQYF
TRBJ1-6,.,TRBV7-2,.,TGTGCCAGCAGCTACGGACGGAATAATTCACCCCTCCACTTT,CASSYGRNNSPLHF
TRBJ2-1,.,TRBV30,.,TGTGCCTGGAATAGAAGGACCGAACGTCAGTTCTTC,CAWNRRTERQFF
TRBJ1-2,TRBD1,TRBV18,.,TGTGCCAGCTCACCAATGGGACAGGGGAATAACTATGGCTACACCTTC,CASSPMGQGNNYGYTF
TRBJ1-6,.,TRBV14,.,TGTGCCAGCAGCCAAGAACCGTACGACGGGCTGAGTTCACCCCTCCACTTT,CASSQEPYDGLSSPLHF
TRBJ2-2,.,TRBV7-2,.,TGTGCCAGCAGCTTAGTATCCGGGGAGCTGTTTTTT,CASSLVSGELFF
TRBJ1-4,.,TRBV28,.,TGTGCCAGCACCCGGGGCGGGGGCGCAGGAGAAAAACTGTTTTTT,CASTRGGGAGEKLFF
TRBJ2-7,.,TRBV6-4,.,TGTGCCAGCAGTGAATCCGGGACTGGGCCCTACGAGCAGTACTTC,CASSESGTGPYEQYF
TRBJ2-4,TRBD1,TRBV2,.,TGTGCCAGCGCCGGACAGGGGGGGACCAAAAACATTCAGTACTTC,CASAGQGGTKNIQYF
TRBJ2-2,.,TRBV6-5,.,TGTGCCAGCAGTCCCTCAGGGGTCGGCGGGGAGCTGTTTTTT,CASSPSGVGGELFF
TRBJ2-7,TRBD2,TRBV3-1/TRBV3-2,.,TGTGCCAGCAGCCAGGGCCTAGCGGGAATCGAGCAGTACTTC,CASSQGLAGIEQYF
TRBJ1-5,.,TRBV3-1/TRBV3-2,.,TGTGCCAGCAGCCTGGGGGTGAATCAGCCCCAGCATTTT,CASSLGVNQPQHF
TRBJ2-7,.,TRBV10-3,few,TGTGCCACCGCGTTTGGATACGAGCAGTACTTC,CATAFGYEQYF
TRBJ2-7,TRBD2,TRBV18,.,TGTGCCAGCTCTCTCGTTAGCGGGGGAAGCTCCTACGAGCAGTACTTC,CASSLVSGGSSYEQYF
TRBJ2-7,TRBD2,TRBV18,.,TGTGCCAGCGCCAGCCCAACTAGCGGGGCTAACGAGCAGTACTTC,CASASPTSGANEQYF
TRBJ2-2,.,TRBV18,.,TGTGCCAGCTCACCACTGAACACCGGGGAGCTGTTTTTT,CASSPLNTGELFF
TRBJ2-1,TRBD2,TRBV3-1/TRBV3-2,.,TGTGCCAGCAGCCAAGTACTAGCGGGAGGCCAGGGGCAGTTCTTC,CASSQVLAGGQGQFF
TRBJ2-7,.,TRBV24-1,.,TGTGCCACCAGTGATTCCCTGAGCGGCTACGAGCAGTACTTC,CATSDSLSGYEQYF
TRBJ2-2,.,TRBV10-1,.,TGCGCCAGCAGCGATACAGGTCACACCGGGGAGCTGTTTTTT,CASSDTGHTGELFF
TRBJ2-7,.,TRBV28,.,TGTGCCAGCAGTTCAGCCCTCCACGAGCAGTACTTC,CASSSALHEQYF
TRBJ2-7,TRBD1,TRBV6-4,.,TGTGCCAGCAGCCCTACCGGGACAGGAGGCGACGAGCAGTACTTC,CASSPTGTGGDEQYF
TRBJ1-5,TRBD1,TRBV5-8,.,TGTGCCAGCAGCTCGGGACAGGGGCTTCGAAGCAATCAGCCCCAGCATTTT,CASSSGQGLRSNQPQHF
TRBJ2-5,TRBD2,TRBV5-4,.,TGTGCCAGCGGGTCGGGACTAGCGGGAGGGATCCAAGAGACCCAGTACTTC,CASGSGLAGGIQETQYF